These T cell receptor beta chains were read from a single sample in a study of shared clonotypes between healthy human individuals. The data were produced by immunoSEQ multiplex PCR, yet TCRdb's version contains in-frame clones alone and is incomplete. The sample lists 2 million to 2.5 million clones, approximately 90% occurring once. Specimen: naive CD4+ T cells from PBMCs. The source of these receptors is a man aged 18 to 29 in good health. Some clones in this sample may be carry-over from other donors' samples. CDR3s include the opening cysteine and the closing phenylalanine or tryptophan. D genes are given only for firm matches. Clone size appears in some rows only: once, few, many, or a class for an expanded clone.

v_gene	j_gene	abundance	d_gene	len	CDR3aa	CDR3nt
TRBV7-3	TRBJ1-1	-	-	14	CASSFIDGDTEAFF	TGTGCCAGCAGCTTTATCGACGGGGACACTGAAGCTTTCTTT
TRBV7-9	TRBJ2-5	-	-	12	CASSDSAETQYF	TGTGCCAGCAGCGATTCAGCAGAGACCCAGTACTTC
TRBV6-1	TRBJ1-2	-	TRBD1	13	CASSGQGFNGYTF	TGTGCCAGCAGCGGACAGGGCTTTAATGGCTACACCTTC
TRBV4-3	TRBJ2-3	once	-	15	CASSPQIASTDTQYF	TGCGCCAGCAGCCCCCAGATAGCTAGCACAGATACGCAGTATTTT
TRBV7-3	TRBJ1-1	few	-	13	CASSFGGGAEAFF	TGTGCCAGCAGCTTTGGGGGAGGCGCTGAAGCTTTCTTT
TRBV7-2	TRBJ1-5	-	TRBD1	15	CASSLGQGAGQPQHF	TGTGCCAGCAGCTTAGGGCAGGGGGCTGGTCAGCCCCAGCATTTT
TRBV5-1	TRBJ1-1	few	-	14	CASSLVGQNTEAFF	TGCGCCAGCAGCTTAGTCGGACAGAACACTGAAGCTTTCTTT
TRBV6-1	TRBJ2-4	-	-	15	CASLDGRKGKNIQYF	TGTGCCAGCCTTGACGGGCGGAAGGGCAAAAACATTCAGTACTTC
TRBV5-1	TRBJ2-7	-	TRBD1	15	CASSFGTVYSYEQYF	TGCGCCAGCAGCTTTGGGACAGTGTACTCCTACGAGCAGTACTTC
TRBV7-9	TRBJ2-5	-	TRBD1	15	CASSRGTGRDETQYF	TGTGCCAGCAGCCGAGGGACAGGGAGGGACGAGACCCAGTACTTC
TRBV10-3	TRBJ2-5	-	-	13	CAISEGLTETQYF	TGTGCCATCAGTGAGGGGTTAACAGAGACCCAGTACTTC
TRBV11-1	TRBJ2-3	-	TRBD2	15	CASSYGGTSGDTQYF	TGTGCCAGCAGCTATGGCGGGACTAGTGGGGATACGCAGTATTTT
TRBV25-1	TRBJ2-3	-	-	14	CASSAPFGADTQYF	TGTGCCAGCAGTGCCCCATTTGGTGCGGATACGCAGTATTTT
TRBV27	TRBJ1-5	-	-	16	CASSLNSPGGDQPQHF	TGTGCCAGCAGTCTAAACTCACCTGGGGGAGATCAGCCCCAGCATTTT
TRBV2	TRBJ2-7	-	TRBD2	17	CASSANTASGDGLEQYF	TGTGCCAGCAGTGCGAACACGGCTAGCGGAGACGGTCTCGAGCAGTACTTC
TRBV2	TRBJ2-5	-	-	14	CASLPTRVRQTQYF	TGTGCCAGCCTCCCCACTAGAGTTCGACAGACCCAGTACTTC
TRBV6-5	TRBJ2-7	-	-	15	CASTRGPSIIYEQYF	TGTGCCAGCACCCGGGGGCCCTCGATAATATACGAGCAGTACTTC